The entry below gives a single T cell receptor (beta chain) sequence along with its context. Clones were read by immunoSEQ multiplex PCR, and TCRdb kept only the in-frame ones, dropping some. This sample yields 65,000 to 90,000 clones, of which approximately 92% are seen a single time; about 2.5% belongs to the top ten. This entry belongs to a study of T cell changes during pregnancy in multiple sclerosis. CDR3 length: 12 residues. Trimming removed 4 bases at V and 4 bases at J, with 7 bases between. Germline V lookup: CDR1 LGHNA, CDR2 YNFKEQ. The chain recombines TRBV4-2 with TRBJ1-2; D gene unclear. The sample here was peripheral blood, taken before pregnancy. The origin of this receptor is a female donor with multiple sclerosis, enrolled in a pregnancy study. CDR3 coding DNA: TGTGCCAGCAGCCCGGGAGTCTATGGCTACACCTTC. Translating gives CASSPGVYGYTF.